This T cell receptor beta chain was captured in a study of OX40 agonist ivuxolimab in advanced cancers. Study conclusions and caveats: Partial responders at 0.1-3.0 mg/kg showed near-lowest clonal expansion. The mean number of expanded clones was higher in CD8+ T cells than in CD4+.

About this clone: Its matching antigen is unknown.

The data were produced by immunoSEQ multiplex PCR, yet TCRdb's version contains in-frame clones alone and is incomplete. The sample contains tens of thousands of clones, 87% of which appear only once. The germline gives CDR1 LGHNA, CDR2 YNFKEQ. The CDR3 extends over 17 amino acids. The V gene end was trimmed by 3 bases and the J gene end by 8 bases; junction bases not matched to a gene: 8. The chain is built from TRBV4-2 and TRBJ2-1, with TRBD2 matching over 15 bases. This clonotype was sampled from an adult with an advanced solid tumor such as melanoma, head and neck, liver or kidney cancer. The starting material was CD4+ or CD8+ T cells sorted from blood, obtained in a trial of the OX40 agonist ivuxolimab. The CDR3 sequence is CASSQALGTSGRHEQFF. The DNA of the CDR3 is TGTGCCAGCAGCCAGGCCCTTGGGACTAGCGGGAGGCATGAGCAGTTCTTC.